The entry below gives a single T cell receptor beta chain sequence along with its context. Trimming cost V 7 bases and J 2 bases; bases outside gene matches: 5. Germline V gene data show CDR1 as SQVTM and CDR2 as ANQGSEA. This CDR3 spans 14 amino acids. RNA in amounts of roughly 0.45 to 1 ug was reverse transcribed with random hexamers. TCRdb re-called the immunoSEQ multiplex PCR reads with MiXCR, one entry per CDR3 protein. Seen here are some 130,000 distinct CDR3 sequences, about 95% observed once, and the top ten hold around 0.2%. The sample comes from a study of CD8 T cells in Susac syndrome. The sample was CD8+ T cells from PBMCs. The sequence derives from a human donor with Susac syndrome. The rearrangement uses TRBV29-1 and TRBJ2-2; 9 bases line up with TRBD1. The CDR3 is CSATGQGNTGELFF. The CDR3 DNA sequence: TGCAGCGCCACGGGACAGGGAAACACCGGGGAGCTGTTTTTT.